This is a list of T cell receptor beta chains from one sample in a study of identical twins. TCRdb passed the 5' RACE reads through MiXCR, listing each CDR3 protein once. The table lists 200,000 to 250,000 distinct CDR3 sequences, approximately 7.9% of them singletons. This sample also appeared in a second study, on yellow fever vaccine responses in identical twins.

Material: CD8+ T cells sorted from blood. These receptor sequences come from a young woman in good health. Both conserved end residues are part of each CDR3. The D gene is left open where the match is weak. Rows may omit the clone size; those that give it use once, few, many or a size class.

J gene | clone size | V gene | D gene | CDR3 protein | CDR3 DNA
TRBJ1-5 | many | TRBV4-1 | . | CASSQDGSSNQPQHF | TGCGCCAGCAGCCAAGATGGCAGTAGCAATCAGCCCCAGCATTTT
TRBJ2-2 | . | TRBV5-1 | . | CATTRLGDANTGELFF | TGCGCCACCACCCGGTTAGGGGACGCGAACACCGGGGAGCTGTTTTTT
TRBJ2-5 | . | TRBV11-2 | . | CASSLDFGVGQIQETQYF | TGTGCCAGCAGCTTAGATTTCGGGGTAGGGCAGATACAAGAGACCCAGTACTTC
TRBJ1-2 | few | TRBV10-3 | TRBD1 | CATERGQGEQNYGYTF | TGTGCCACCGAGCGGGGACAGGGGGAACAGAACTATGGCTACACCTTC
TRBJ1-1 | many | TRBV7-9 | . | CASSLWWDKDEAFF | TGTGCCAGCAGCTTATGGTGGGACAAAGATGAAGCTTTCTTT
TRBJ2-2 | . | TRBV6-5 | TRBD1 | CASSWGQANTGELFF | TGTGCCAGCAGTTGGGGACAGGCAAACACCGGGGAGCTGTTTTTT
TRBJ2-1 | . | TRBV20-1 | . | CSARDPDRSSYNEQFF | TGCAGTGCTAGAGACCCGGACCGAAGCTCCTACAATGAGCAGTTCTTC
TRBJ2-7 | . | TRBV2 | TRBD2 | CASAEQAASGRHEQYF | TGTGCCAGCGCTGAACAGGCGGCTAGCGGGAGACACGAGCAGTACTTC
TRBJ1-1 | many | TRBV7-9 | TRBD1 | CASSAGQGNTEAFF | TGTGCCAGCAGCGCGGGACAGGGGAACACTGAAGCTTTCTTT
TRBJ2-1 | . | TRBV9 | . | CASSAQPDSNEQFF | TGTGCCAGCAGCGCTCAGCCGGACAGCAATGAGCAGTTCTTC
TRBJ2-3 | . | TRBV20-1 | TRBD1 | CSAEGQGRQADTQYF | TGCAGTGCTGAGGGACAGGGGCGCCAGGCAGATACGCAGTATTTT
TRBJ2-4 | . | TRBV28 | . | CASSLRGGYAKNIQYF | TGTGCCAGCAGTTTACGAGGAGGGTATGCCAAAAACATTCAGTACTTC
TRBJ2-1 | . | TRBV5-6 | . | CASSLNPSRDEQFF | TGTGCCAGCAGCTTGAACCCCAGCCGCGATGAGCAGTTCTTC
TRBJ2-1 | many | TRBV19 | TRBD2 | CASSIDREGPYNEQFF | TGTGCCAGTAGTATAGATCGGGAGGGGCCCTACAATGAGCAGTTCTTC
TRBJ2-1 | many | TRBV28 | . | CASHINAGGEQFF | TGTGCCAGCCATATAAATGCCGGGGGTGAGCAGTTCTTC
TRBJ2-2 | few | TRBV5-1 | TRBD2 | CASSLSPGLADTGELFF | TGCGCCAGCAGCTTGAGCCCGGGACTAGCGGATACCGGGGAGCTGTTTTTT
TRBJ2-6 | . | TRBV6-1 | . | CASSELTGGSGANVLTF | TGTGCCAGCAGTGAATTGACCGGGGGCTCTGGGGCCAACGTCCTGACTTTC
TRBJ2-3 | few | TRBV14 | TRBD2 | CASSGAGGPDTQYF | TGTGCCAGCAGCGGTGCGGGGGGGCCAGATACGCAGTATTTT
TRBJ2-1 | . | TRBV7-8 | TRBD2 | CASSSSGLAGGWNEQFF | TGTGCCAGCAGCTCTAGCGGTCTAGCGGGGGGTTGGAATGAGCAGTTCTTC
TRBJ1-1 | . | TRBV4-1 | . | CASSQDLPAKNTEAFF | TGCGCCAGCAGCCAAGATCTTCCAGCTAAGAACACTGAAGCTTTCTTT
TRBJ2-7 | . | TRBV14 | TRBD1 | CASSQGTGHEQYF | TGTGCCAGCAGCCAAGGGACAGGTCACGAGCAGTACTTC